These T cell receptor beta chains were read from a single sample in a study of graft-versus-host responses after intestinal transplantation. Assay used: immunoSEQ multiplex PCR; TCRdb lists only in-frame clones, some missing. The profile shows about 8,200 clones, approximately 30% of them singletons. The specimen comprised alloreactive CD4+ T cells from a mixed lymphocyte reaction culture, sampled before intestinal transplant. The receptors shown here come from a human patient who received an intestinal transplant. CDR3s include the opening cysteine and the closing phenylalanine or tryptophan. D genes are given only for firm matches. Size is omitted from some rows. Given values are once, few, many or a class for expanded clones.

J,V,D,size,CDR3,DNA
TRBJ1-1,TRBV5-1,-,-,CASSLDQKTEAFF,TGCGCCAGCAGCTTGGATCAGAAAACTGAAGCTTTCTTT
TRBJ2-5,TRBV11-2,TRBD2,medium-sized,CASSLRLAGGRETQYF,TGTGCCAGCAGCCTAAGACTAGCGGGAGGTAGAGAGACCCAGTACTTC
TRBJ1-5,TRBV7-8,-,-,CASSFTVKQGNQPQHF,TGTGCCAGCAGCTTCACCGTGAAACAGGGAAATCAGCCCCAGCATTTT
TRBJ2-5,TRBV9,TRBD2,-,CASSVVPGGPETQYF,TGTGCCAGCAGCGTAGTCCCGGGGGGGCCTGAGACCCAGTACTTC
TRBJ2-2,TRBV2,-,-,CASSEVSKGGGELFF,TGTGCCAGCAGTGAAGTATCCAAAGGGGGCGGGGAGCTGTTTTTT
TRBJ1-2,TRBV5-1,-,-,CASSLSAGAGGYTF,TGCGCCAGCAGCTTGTCGGCGGGGGCGGGCGGCTACACCTTC
TRBJ1-1,TRBV5-6,-,few,CASSLVLSGEAFF,TGTGCCAGCAGCTTGGTGTTGTCAGGTGAAGCTTTCTTT
TRBJ2-1,TRBV29-1,TRBD1,-,CSVELGQGALRGEQFF,TGCAGCGTTGAACTCGGGCAGGGGGCCCTAAGGGGTGAGCAGTTCTTC
TRBJ1-1,TRBV15,TRBD1,few,CATSGGQGLNTEAFF,TGTGCCACCAGCGGAGGACAGGGCCTGAACACTGAAGCTTTCTTT
TRBJ2-5,TRBV6-5,TRBD2,-,CASSYGLAGETQYF,TGTGCCAGCAGTTACGGACTAGCGGGAGAGACCCAGTACTTC
TRBJ1-6,TRBV7-8,-,medium-sized,CASSLVQGLSPLHF,TGTGCCAGCAGCTTAGTTCAGGGTTTATCACCCCTCCACTTT
TRBJ2-7,TRBV13,TRBD2,-,CASSHGTSGSYEQYF,TGTGCCAGCAGTCATGGAACTAGCGGCTCCTACGAGCAGTACTTC
TRBJ1-2,TRBV9,TRBD1,-,CASSVGSGQGYGYTF,TGTGCCAGCAGCGTAGGATCGGGACAGGGATATGGCTACACCTTC